This TCR beta chain came from a study of T cell clonotyping in hematopoietic cell transplantation. Study-wide results and caveats: Pathologically expanded recipient clonotypes increased progressively from day 30 to day 180 as diversity fell. No sorting was done, leaving CD4 and CD8 contributions mixed. Few recipient clonotypes overlapped donors; over 95% were de novo at given depth.

CDR3 length: 15 residues. J gave up 3 bases and V 2 bases, and 7 bases lay outside the gene matches. CDR1 and CDR2 from the germline V gene are MNHEY and SVGAGI. Libraries were prepared by immunoSEQ multiplex PCR; TCRdb keeps only in-frame clonotypes and omits some of them. The data show 10,000 to 15,000 clones, about nine tenths seen once. A remark on this clone: Its antigen remains unidentified.

Recipient blood drawn about 28 days pretransplant and days 30, 100, 180 after. The chain has TRBV6-5 and TRBJ2-7, with 7 bases lining up with TRBD2. The sequencing used PBMCs, collected 100 days after allogeneic stem cell transplant. The TCR comes from a female patient aged 45-60 years who had an allogeneic stem cell transplant from an unrelated donor, so the T cells may come from the graft donor. Some clones in this sample may be carry-over from other donors' samples. In DNA form, the CDR3 reads TGTGCCAGCAGTTACGGCCCTAGCGGAAGCTACGAGCAGTACTTC. Translated: CASSYGPSGSYEQYF.